This T cell receptor beta chain was recorded in a study of blood T cell repertoires in COVID-19. Per germline, CDR1 LNHDA and CDR2 SQIVND (reference sequence). V shed 6 bases, J shed 0 bases, and the junction held 1 base outside the gene matches. This CDR3 is built from 14 residues. Only in-frame clones appear in the TCRdb table, and some are missing; sequencing was by immunoSEQ multiplex PCR. The table lists approximately 250,000 clones, about 87% of them singletons. The sequenced sample consisted of peripheral blood. V is TRBV19 and J is TRBJ1-1, with TRBD1 identical over 10 bases. The TCR comes from a woman aged 60-75 years with COVID-19, enrolled during active disease. The DNA of the CDR3 is TGTGCCAGTAGCGGACAGGGGGTGAACACTGAAGCTTTCTTT. Its protein product is CASSGQGVNTEAFF.